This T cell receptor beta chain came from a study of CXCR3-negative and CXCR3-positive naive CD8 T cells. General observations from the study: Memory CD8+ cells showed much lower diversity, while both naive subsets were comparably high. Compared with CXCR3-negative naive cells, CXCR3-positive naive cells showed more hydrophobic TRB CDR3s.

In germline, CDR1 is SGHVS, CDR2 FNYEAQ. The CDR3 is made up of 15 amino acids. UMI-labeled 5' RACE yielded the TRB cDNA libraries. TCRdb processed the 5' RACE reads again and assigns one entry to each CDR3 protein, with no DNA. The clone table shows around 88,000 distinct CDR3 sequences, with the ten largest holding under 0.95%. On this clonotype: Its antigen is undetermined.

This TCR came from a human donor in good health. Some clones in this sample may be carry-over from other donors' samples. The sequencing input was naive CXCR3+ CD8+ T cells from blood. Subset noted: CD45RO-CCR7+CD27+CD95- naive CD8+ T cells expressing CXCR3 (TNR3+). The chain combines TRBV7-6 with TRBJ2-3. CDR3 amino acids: CASSLVGRKTDTQYF.